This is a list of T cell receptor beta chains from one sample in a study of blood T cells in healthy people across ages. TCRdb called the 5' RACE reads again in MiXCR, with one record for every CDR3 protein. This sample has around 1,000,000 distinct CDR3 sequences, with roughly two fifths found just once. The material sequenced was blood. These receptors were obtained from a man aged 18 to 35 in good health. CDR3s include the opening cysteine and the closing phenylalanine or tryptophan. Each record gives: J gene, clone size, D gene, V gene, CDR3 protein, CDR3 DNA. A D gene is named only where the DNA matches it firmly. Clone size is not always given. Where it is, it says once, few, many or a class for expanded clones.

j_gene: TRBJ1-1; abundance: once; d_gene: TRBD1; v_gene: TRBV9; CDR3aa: CASSAGTGWDTEAFF; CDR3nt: TGTGCCAGCAGCGCCGGGACAGGGTGGGACACTGAAGCTTTCTTT
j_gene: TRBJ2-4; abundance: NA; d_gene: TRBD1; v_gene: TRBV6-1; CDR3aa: CASSPGQGDFGAKNIQYF; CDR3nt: TGTGCCAGCAGTCCTGGACAGGGGGATTTTGGCGCCAAAAACATTCAGTACTTC
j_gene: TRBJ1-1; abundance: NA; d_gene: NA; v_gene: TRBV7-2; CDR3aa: CASSLQLAVGAFF; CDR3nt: TGTGCCAGCAGCTTACAGCTCGCAGTCGGAGCTTTCTTT
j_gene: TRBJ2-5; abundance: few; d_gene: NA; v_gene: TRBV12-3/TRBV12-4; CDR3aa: CASASVETQYF; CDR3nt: TGTGCCAGCGCCTCGGTGGAGACCCAGTACTTC
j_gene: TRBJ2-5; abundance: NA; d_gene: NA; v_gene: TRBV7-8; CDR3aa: CASSLAVTERYF; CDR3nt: TGTGCCAGCAGCCTGGCTGTAACCGAGCGGTACTTC
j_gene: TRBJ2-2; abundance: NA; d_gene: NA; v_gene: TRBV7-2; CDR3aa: CASSLLGWGSHGELFF; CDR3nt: TGTGCCAGCAGCTTATTAGGGTGGGGAAGCCACGGGGAGCTGTTTTTT
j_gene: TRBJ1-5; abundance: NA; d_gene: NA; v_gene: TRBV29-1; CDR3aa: CSVVEGRNQPQHF; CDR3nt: TGCAGCGTTGTTGAGGGACGCAATCAGCCCCAGCATTTT
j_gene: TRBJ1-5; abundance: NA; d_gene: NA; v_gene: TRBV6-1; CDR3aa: CASKRAIYSNQPQHF; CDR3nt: TGTGCCAGCAAAAGAGCGATCTATAGCAATCAGCCCCAGCATTTT
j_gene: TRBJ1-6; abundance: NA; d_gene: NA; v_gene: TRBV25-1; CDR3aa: CASSEYKNSPLHF; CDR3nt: TGTGCCAGCAGTGAATATAAGAATTCACCCCTCCACTTT
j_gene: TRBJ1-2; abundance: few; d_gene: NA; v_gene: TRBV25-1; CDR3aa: CASSGGAENYGYTF; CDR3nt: TGTGCCAGCAGCGGGGGGGCAGAAAACTATGGCTACACCTTC
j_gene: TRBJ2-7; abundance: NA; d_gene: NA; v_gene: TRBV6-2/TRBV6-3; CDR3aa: CASSVRQNSYEQYF; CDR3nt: TGTGCCAGCAGTGTGAGGCAGAACTCCTACGAGCAGTACTTC
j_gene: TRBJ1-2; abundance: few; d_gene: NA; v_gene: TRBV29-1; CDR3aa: CSVWGGEQSGYTF; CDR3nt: TGCAGCGTTTGGGGCGGGGAACAGAGTGGCTACACCTTC
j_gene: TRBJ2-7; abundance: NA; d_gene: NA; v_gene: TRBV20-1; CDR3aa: CSAREEPRGDYKQYF; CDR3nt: TGCAGTGCTAGAGAGGAACCGAGAGGAGACTACAAGCAGTACTTC
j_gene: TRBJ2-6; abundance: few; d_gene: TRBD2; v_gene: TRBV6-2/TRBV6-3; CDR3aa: CASSSRPGGTNVLTF; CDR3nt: TGTGCCAGCAGTTCCCGCCCGGGAGGGACCAACGTCCTGACTTTC
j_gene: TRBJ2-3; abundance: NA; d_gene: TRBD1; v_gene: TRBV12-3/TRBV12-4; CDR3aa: CASSFRGSRGTDTQYF; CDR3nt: TGTGCCAGCAGTTTTAGAGGTTCCAGGGGGACAGATACGCAGTATTTT
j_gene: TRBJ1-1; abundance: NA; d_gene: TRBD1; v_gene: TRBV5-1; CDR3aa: CASSLTGESTEAFF; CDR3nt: TGCGCCAGCAGCTTAACAGGGGAGAGCACTGAAGCTTTCTTT
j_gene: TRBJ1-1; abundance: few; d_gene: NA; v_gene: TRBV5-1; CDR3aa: CASSLGSVYEAFF; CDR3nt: TGCGCCAGCAGCTTGGGATCGGTTTATGAAGCTTTCTTT
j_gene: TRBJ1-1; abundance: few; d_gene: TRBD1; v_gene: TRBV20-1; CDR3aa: CSAQDRLEAFF; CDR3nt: TGCAGTGCCCAGGACAGGCTTGAAGCTTTCTTT
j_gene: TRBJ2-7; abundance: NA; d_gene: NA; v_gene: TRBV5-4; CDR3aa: CASKRQGPNYEQYF; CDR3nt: TGTGCCAGCAAAAGGCAGGGGCCGAACTACGAGCAGTACTTC
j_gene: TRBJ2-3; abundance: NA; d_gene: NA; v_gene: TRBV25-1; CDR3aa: CASSEADGDTQYF; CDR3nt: TGTGCCAGCAGTGAGGCGGACGGGGATACGCAGTATTTT
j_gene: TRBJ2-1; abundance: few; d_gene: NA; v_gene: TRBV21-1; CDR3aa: CASSIEDYPGFRYNEQFF; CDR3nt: TGTGCCAGCAGCATAGAGGATTACCCGGGGTTTAGGTACAATGAGCAGTTCTTC
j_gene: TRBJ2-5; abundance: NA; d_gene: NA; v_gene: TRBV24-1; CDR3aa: CATYGETQYF; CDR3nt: TGTGCCACCTACGGGGAGACCCAGTACTTC
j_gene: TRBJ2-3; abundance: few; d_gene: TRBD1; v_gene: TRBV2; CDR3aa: CATRERGPTDTQYF; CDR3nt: TGTGCCACCCGTGAGAGGGGGCCTACAGATACGCAGTATTTT
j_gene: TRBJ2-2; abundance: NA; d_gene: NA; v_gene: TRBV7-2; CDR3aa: CASSESVAGELFF; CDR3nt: TGTGCCAGCAGCGAGTCCGTCGCCGGGGAGCTGTTTTTT
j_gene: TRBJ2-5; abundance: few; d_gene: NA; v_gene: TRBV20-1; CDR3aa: CSAMGQWETQYF; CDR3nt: TGCAGTGCTATGGGACAATGGGAGACCCAGTACTTC
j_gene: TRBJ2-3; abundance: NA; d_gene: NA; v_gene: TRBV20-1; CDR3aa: CSAPDQPGIITDTQYF; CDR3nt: TGCAGTGCGCCCGACCAACCAGGGATTATTACAGATACGCAGTATTTT
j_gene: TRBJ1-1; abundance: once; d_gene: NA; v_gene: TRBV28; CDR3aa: CASKLTMNTEAFF; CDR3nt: TGTGCCAGCAAACTGACCATGAACACTGAAGCTTTCTTT
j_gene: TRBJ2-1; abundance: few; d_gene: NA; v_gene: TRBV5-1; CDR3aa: CASSLAGGVIYNEQFF; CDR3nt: TGCGCCAGCAGCTTGGCCGGAGGGGTTATCTACAATGAGCAGTTCTTC
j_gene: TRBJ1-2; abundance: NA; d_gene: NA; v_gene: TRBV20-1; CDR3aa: CSARVQGRTNYGYTF; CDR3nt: TGCAGTGCTAGGGTTCAGGGCCGAACAAACTATGGCTACACCTTC
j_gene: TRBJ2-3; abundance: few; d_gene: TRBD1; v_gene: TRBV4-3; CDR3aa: CASSPLETGGTDTQYF; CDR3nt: TGCGCCAGCAGCCCGCTTGAGACAGGGGGCACAGATACGCAGTATTTT
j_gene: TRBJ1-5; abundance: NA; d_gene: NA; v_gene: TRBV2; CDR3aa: CASKLDGESYQPQHF; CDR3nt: TGTGCCAGCAAACTGGACGGCGAGTCCTATCAGCCCCAGCATTTT
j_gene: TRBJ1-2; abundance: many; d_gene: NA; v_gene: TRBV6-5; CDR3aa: CASSYSSGGYTF; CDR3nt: TGTGCCAGCAGTTACTCCTCGGGTGGCTACACCTTC
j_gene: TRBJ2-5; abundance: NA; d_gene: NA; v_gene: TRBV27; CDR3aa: CASSPPGTLQETQYF; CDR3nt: TGTGCCAGCAGTCCACCCGGGACTTTACAAGAGACCCAGTACTTC
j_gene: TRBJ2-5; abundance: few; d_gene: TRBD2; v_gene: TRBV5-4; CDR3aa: CASSRTIGTREETQYF; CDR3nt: TGTGCCAGCAGCCGAACGATTGGGACTAGGGAAGAGACCCAGTACTTC
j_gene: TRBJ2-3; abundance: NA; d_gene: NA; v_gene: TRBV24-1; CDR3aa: CATSDLRRSDTQYF; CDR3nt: TGTGCCACCAGTGATTTAAGGAGGTCAGATACGCAGTATTTT
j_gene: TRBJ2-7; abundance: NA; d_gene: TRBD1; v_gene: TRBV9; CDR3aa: CASSVRDRGFYNEQYF; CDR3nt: TGTGCCAGCAGCGTAAGGGACAGGGGTTTTTACAATGAGCAGTACTTC
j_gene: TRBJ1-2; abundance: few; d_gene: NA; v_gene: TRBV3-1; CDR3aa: CASSHQYGYTF; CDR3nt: TGTGCCAGCAGCCATCAGTATGGCTACACCTTC
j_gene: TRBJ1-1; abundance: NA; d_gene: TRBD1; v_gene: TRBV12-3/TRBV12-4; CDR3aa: CASSLTGWERAFF; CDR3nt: TGTGCCAGCAGCCTGACAGGGTGGGAAAGGGCTTTCTTT
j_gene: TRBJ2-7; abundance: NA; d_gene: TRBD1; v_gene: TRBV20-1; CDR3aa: CSARDRDIVQYF; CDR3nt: TGCAGTGCTCGAGACAGGGATATTGTGCAGTACTTC
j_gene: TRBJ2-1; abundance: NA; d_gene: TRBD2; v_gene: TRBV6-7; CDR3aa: CASTGLAGVSPGEQFF; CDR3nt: TGTGCCAGCACTGGACTAGCGGGGGTCTCACCCGGTGAGCAGTTCTTC
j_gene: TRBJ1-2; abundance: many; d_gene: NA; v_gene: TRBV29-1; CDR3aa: CSADRVGGYTF; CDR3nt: TGCAGCGCTGACAGAGTTGGCGGCTACACCTTC
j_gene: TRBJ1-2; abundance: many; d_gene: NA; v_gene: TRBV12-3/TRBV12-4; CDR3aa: CASSPHLGNGYTF; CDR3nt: TGTGCCAGCAGCCCCCACTTGGGGAATGGCTACACCTTC
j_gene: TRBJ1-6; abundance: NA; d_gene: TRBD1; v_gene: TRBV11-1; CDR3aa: CASRTDRVNSPLHF; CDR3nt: TGTGCCAGCAGGACGGACAGGGTAAATTCACCCCTCCACTTT
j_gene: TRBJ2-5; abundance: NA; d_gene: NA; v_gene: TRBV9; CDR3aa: CASSVGTVPQETQYF; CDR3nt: TGTGCCAGCAGCGTAGGTACAGTACCCCAAGAGACCCAGTACTTC
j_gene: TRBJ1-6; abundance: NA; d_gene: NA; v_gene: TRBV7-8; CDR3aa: CASSLVFGSNSPLHF; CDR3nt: TGTGCCAGCAGCTTAGTATTTGGCAGTAATTCACCCCTCCACTTT
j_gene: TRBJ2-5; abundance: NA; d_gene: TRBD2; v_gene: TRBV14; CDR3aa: CASSQSPGGRQYF; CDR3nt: TGTGCCAGCAGCCAATCCCCGGGGGGAAGACAGTACTTC
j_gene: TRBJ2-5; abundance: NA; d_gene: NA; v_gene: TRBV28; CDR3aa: CASSTIPGTPQNEQYF; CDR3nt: TGTGCCAGCAGTACGATACCCGGGACCCCACAGAATGAGCAGTACTTC
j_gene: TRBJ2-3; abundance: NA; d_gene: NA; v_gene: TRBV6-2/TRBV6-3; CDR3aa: CASSYSAILDHTQYF; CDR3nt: TGTGCCAGCAGTTACTCCGCGATACTAGACCATACGCAGTATTTT
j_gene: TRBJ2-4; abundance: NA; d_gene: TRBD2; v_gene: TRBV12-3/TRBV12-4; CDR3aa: CASSTRLAGNGVAKNIQYF; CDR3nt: TGTGCCAGCAGTACTCGACTAGCGGGGAATGGGGTGGCCAAAAACATTCAGTACTTC
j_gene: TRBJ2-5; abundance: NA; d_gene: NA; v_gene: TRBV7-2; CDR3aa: CASSPIRTVQETQYF; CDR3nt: TGTGCCAGCAGCCCAATCCGGACGGTCCAAGAGACCCAGTACTTC
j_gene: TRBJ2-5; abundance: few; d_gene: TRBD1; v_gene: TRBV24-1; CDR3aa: CATRDGTGLETQYF; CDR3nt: TGTGCCACCAGAGACGGGACAGGGCTAGAGACCCAGTACTTC
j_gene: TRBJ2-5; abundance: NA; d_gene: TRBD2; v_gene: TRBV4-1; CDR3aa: CASSQEGTSGQETQYF; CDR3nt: TGCGCCAGCAGCCAAGAAGGGACTAGCGGACAAGAGACCCAGTACTTC
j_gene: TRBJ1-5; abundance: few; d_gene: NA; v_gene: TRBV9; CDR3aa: CASSGGGVQPQHF; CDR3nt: TGTGCCAGCAGCGGTGGTGGGGTACAGCCCCAGCATTTT
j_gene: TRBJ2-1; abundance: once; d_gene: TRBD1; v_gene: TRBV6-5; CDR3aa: CASRKGQSSYNEQFF; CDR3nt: TGTGCCAGCAGAAAGGGACAGAGCTCCTACAATGAGCAGTTCTTC
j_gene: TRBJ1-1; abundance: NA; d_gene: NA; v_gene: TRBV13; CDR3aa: CASSLGPLGHTEAFF; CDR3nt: TGTGCCAGCAGCTTAGGCCCCCTAGGTCACACTGAAGCTTTCTTT
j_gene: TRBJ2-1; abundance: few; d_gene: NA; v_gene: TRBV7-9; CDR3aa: CASSPRQASSYNEQFF; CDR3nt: TGTGCCAGCAGCCCAAGACAGGCGAGCTCCTACAATGAGCAGTTCTTC
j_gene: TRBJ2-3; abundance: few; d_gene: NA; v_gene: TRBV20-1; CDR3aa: CSARDPGDWNTDTQYF; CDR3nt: TGCAGTGCTAGAGATCCCGGTGACTGGAACACAGATACGCAGTATTTT